Presented here are 26 T cell receptor beta chains from one specimen sequenced in a study of Ad26.COV2.S vaccination and SARS-CoV-2 variants. Some clones are missing from TCRdb's copy, which holds only in-frame ones; the method was immunoSEQ multiplex PCR. Found here are more than 300,000 clones, about 86% of them singletons; the top ten hold 1.9%. Treatment given: approximately 18 received Ad26.COV2.S at low or high dose, single or two shots; several received placebo; per-sample allocation not given. Following the first vaccine or placebo injection, samples were taken on day 63. Sequencing used peripheral blood, obtained in a trial of Ad26.COV2.S vaccine versus placebo. The receptors come from a person between 18 and 65 years old who received the Ad26.COV2.S COVID-19 vaccine or a placebo.

This clone showed up just once. This chain uses TRBV6-1 with TRBJ1-3; a weak D match, TRBD1 (5 bases). The CDR3 covers 12 residues. Germline CDR1 and CDR2: MNHNS and SASEGT. V gave up 2 bases and J gave up 9 bases, with 8 bases separating them. CDR3 protein: CASSEQGGTIYF. The CDR3 DNA follows: TGTGCCAGCAGTGAACAGGGTGGCACCATATATTTT.

The chain combines TRBV15 with TRBJ2-7; TRBD1 matches at 12 bases. This CDR3 contains 15 residues. CDR1 is LNHNV, CDR2 YYDKDF, per germline (reference sequence). The junction had 5 bases not matched to a gene; V was cut back by 1 base and J by 7 bases. In DNA, the CDR3 is TGTGCCACCAGCAGAGGGGACAGGGGGCTGAGAGAGCAGTACTTC. It is translated as CATSRGDRGLREQYF. Supplemented by reference TRBV15 and TRBJ2-7, the full variable domain reads DAMVIQNPRYQVTQFGKPVTLSCSQTLNHNVMYWYQQKSSQAPKLLFHYYDKDFNNEADTPDNFQSRRPNTSFCFLDIRSPGLGDTAMYLCATSRGDRGLREQYFGPGTRLTVT.

The genes are TRBV3-1 (or the pseudogene TRBV3-2) and TRBJ1-2; 7 bases line up with TRBD1. Germline V CDR1 and CDR2: LGHDT, YNNKEL (reference sequence). V lost 4 bases, J lost 7 bases, and 12 bases stayed unmatched. The CDR3 spans 15 residues. CDR3 sequence: CASSLAPRGSGGYTF. The DNA for the CDR3 is TGTGCCAGCAGCCTGGCCCCCAGGGGGTCGGGTGGCTACACCTTC.

The chain uses TRBV7-2 and TRBJ2-7, with 8 bases aligning to TRBD2. J gave up 3 bases and V 1 base, and 8 bases lay outside the gene matches. This CDR3 comprises 16 residues. Germline V CDR1 and CDR2: SGHTA, FQGNSA. The CDR3 spells CASSLVGSGGYYEQYF. As DNA, the CDR3 is TGTGCCAGCAGCTTAGTAGGAAGCGGGGGATACTACGAGCAGTACTTC.

The V and J genes are TRBV5-4 and TRBJ1-2; D remains unclear. The CDR3 sequence is 12 residues long. Germline CDR1 and CDR2: SGHNT and YYREEE (reference sequence). Trimming shortened V by 3 bases and J by 8 bases, and 11 bases separated the two germline ends. The CDR3 sequence: CASSSDGYGYTF. The CDR3 DNA sequence: TGTGCCAGCAGCTCTGACGGTTACGGCTACACCTTC.

This clone appeared a single time. The chain couples TRBV7-9 to TRBJ1-4; D remains unclear. The CDR3 is 13 amino acids. From germline, CDR1 is SEHNR and CDR2 FQNEAQ (reference sequence). The V end lost 0 bases, the J end lost 8 bases, and 7 bases lay between the germline ends. The CDR3 DNA reads as TGTGCCAGCAGCTTAGCGGACGGGGAAAAACTGTTTTTT. As protein: CASSLADGEKLFF. The variable domain in full, with the rest retrieved from reference TRBV7-9 and TRBJ1-4, is DTGVSQNPRHKITKRGQNVTFRCDPISEHNRLYWYRQTLGQGPEFLTYFQNEAQLEKSRLLSDRFSAERPKGSFSTLEIQRTEQGDSAMYLCASSLADGEKLFFGSGTQLSVL.

This clone showed up just a few times. The rearrangement joins TRBV6-6 to TRBJ1-1; D gene uncertain. V was trimmed by 6 bases and J by 1 base, leaving 9 bases between them. CDR1 is MNHNY, CDR2 SVGAGI, per germline (reference sequence). This CDR3 contains 13 residues. CDR3 sequence reads: CASSPQSNTEAFF. The CDR3 coding sequence is TGTGCCAGCAGCCCCCAGTCGAACACTGAAGCTTTCTTT.

This clone was found a few times. The chain employs TRBV7-8 and TRBJ1-1; 7 bases align to TRBD1. CDR1 and CDR2 (germline): SGHVS, FQNEAQ. The CDR3 loop spans 16 amino acids. V trimming: 1 base; J trimming: 0 bases; junction bases outside the gene matches: 5. Here the CDR3 reads CASSLGTGAMNTEAFF. CDR3 DNA sequence: TGTGCCAGCAGCTTAGGCACAGGGGCCATGAACACTGAAGCTTTCTTT.

The J gene is TRBJ1-2, the V gene TRBV19; 7 bases fit TRBD1. Germline V gene lookup returns CDR1 LNHDA and CDR2 SQIVND (reference sequence). CDR3 size: 15 residues. Trimming removed 4 bases from V and 2 bases from J; junction bases left unmatched: 7. The CDR3 loop reads CASSTGLGQNYGYTF. CDR3 DNA sequence: TGTGCCAGTAGTACGGGGCTGGGACAGAACTATGGCTACACCTTC. Variable domain in full (rest from reference TRBV19 and TRBJ1-2): DGGITQSPKYLFRKEGQNVTLSCEQNLNHDAMYWYRQDPGQGLRLIYYSQIVNDFQKGDIAEGYSVSREKKESFPLTVTSAQKNPTAFYLCASSTGLGQNYGYTFGSGTRLTVV.

The chain recombines TRBV30 with TRBJ2-1; 8 bases agree with TRBD2. There are 15 residues in the CDR3. The V segment lost 0 bases and the J segment 4 bases; nucleotides outside the gene matches: 5. CDR1 and CDR2 from the germline V gene are GTSNPN and SVGIG (reference sequence). In DNA, the CDR3 is TGTGCCTGGAGTGTAACCAGCGGGGGTTACAATGAGCAGTTCTTC. As protein: CAWSVTSGGYNEQFF. Filled out from reference TRBV30 and TRBJ2-1, the complete variable domain reads SQTIHQWPATLVQPVGSPLSLECTVEGTSNPNLYWYRQAAGRGLQLLFYSVGIGQISSEVPQNLSASRPQDRQFILSSKKLLLSDSGFYLCAWSVTSGGYNEQFFGPGTRLTVL.

The CDR3 coding sequence is TGTGCCAGCAGTTACGGACAGGGGGCGGTTTTTGGCTACACCTTC. As protein: CASSYGQGAVFGYTF. The genes are TRBV6-5 and TRBJ1-2; 11 bases align to TRBD1. Germline trimming cut 2 bases from V and 7 bases from J; bases unmatched to any gene: 6. The CDR3 contains 15 residues. CDR1 is MNHEY and CDR2 is SVGAGI in the germline V gene.

The CDR3, as DNA: TGTGCCAGCAGCTTACGTGGGATCGGGGCCGCAGATACGCAGTATTTT. This translates into CASSLRGIGAADTQYF. The gene calls are TRBV7-2 and TRBJ2-3, with D perhaps assigned TRBD1 or TRBD2 (5 bases each). There are 16 residues in the CDR3. V lost 2 bases, J lost 4 bases, and 16 bases lay in between. In germline, CDR1 is SGHTA, CDR2 FQGNSA.

The chain uses TRBV7-9 and TRBJ1-3; D might be TRBD1 (5 bases). V was trimmed by 8 bases and J by 4 bases, leaving 15 bases between them. CDR1 is SEHNR and CDR2 is FQNEAQ in the germline V gene (reference sequence). CDR3 length: 14 residues. This CDR3 is CASELGLEGNTIYF. For the CDR3, the DNA is TGTGCCAGCGAATTGGGGCTCGAAGGAAACACCATATATTTT. Filled out from reference TRBV7-9 and TRBJ1-3, the complete variable domain reads DTGVSQNPRHKITKRGQNVTFRCDPISEHNRLYWYRQTLGQGPEFLTYFQNEAQLEKSRLLSDRFSAERPKGSFSTLEIQRTEQGDSAMYLCASELGLEGNTIYFGEGSWLTVV.

The chain employs TRBV11-2 and TRBJ2-1; tentative D call: TRBD1 (8 bases). Looked up from germline, CDR1 is SGHAT and CDR2 is FQNNGV. The CDR3 contains 16 residues. Trimming took off 1 base at V and 4 bases at J, with 14 bases between the two ends. The CDR3: CASSLVDRGGYNEQFF. The CDR3 DNA is TGTGCCAGCAGCTTAGTAGACAGGGGAGGGTACAATGAGCAGTTCTTC.

The table lists this clone with a few counts. Other DNA sequences within the sample encode an identical CDR3. CDR3 loop: CATSEGTAPYNEQFF. Here the CDR3 DNA reads TGTGCCACCAGTGAAGGGACAGCACCCTACAATGAGCAGTTCTTC. This sequence joins TRBV24-1 and TRBJ2-1; TRBD1 agrees at 7 bases. Germline values: CDR1 KGHDR, CDR2 SFDVKD. The ends lost 4 bases at V and 2 bases at J; junction bases unmatched: 4. The CDR3 has 15 amino acids.

This chain uses TRBV29-1 with TRBJ1-2; tentative D call: TRBD1 (6 bases). The CDR3 is made up of 13 amino acids. Germline V gene lookup returns CDR1 SQVTM and CDR2 ANQGSEA. Trimming cost V 3 bases and J 8 bases, with 16 bases left between them. The CDR3 spells CSVDPQGMGGYTF. The CDR3 DNA is TGCAGCGTTGACCCACAGGGAATGGGAGGCTACACCTTC.

V is TRBV5-6 and J is TRBJ2-3; D possibly corresponds to TRBD2 (7 bases). With 8 bases removed from V and 2 bases from J, the gap between germline ends came to 12 bases. CDR3 length equals 13 residues. CDR1 and CDR2 (germline): SGHDT, YYEEEE. CDR3: CASTGRVTDTQYF. The CDR3 DNA reads as TGTGCCAGTACAGGGAGGGTCACAGATACGCAGTATTTT.

This clone was observed a single time. The chain recombines TRBV5-1 with TRBJ1-3, with D perhaps TRBD1 (5 bases). The V and J ends lost 0 bases and 4 bases respectively, with 8 bases between them. The germline CDR1 and CDR2 sequences are SGHRS and YFSETQ. The CDR3 consists of 14 residues. CDR3 nucleotide sequence: TGCGCCAGCAGCTTGGGACAGCCCGGAAACACCATATATTTT. This translates into CASSLGQPGNTIYF.

The chain links TRBV5-1 to TRBJ2-5, with D tentatively TRBD2 (5 bases). V gave up 4 bases and J gave up 7 bases, with 17 bases separating them. Germline CDR1 reads SGHRS; CDR2 reads YFSETQ. The length of the CDR3 is 14 residues. The CDR3 nucleotides read TGCGCCAGCAGCGATAGGTTAGGGAGAGGGACCCAGTACTTC. Its protein is CASSDRLGRGTQYF.

The chain employs TRBV7-8 and TRBJ1-5, with D uncertain. Trimming cost V 6 bases and J 9 bases, with 21 bases left between them. Germline values: CDR1 SGHVS, CDR2 FQNEAQ. The CDR3 spans 15 residues. The CDR3 DNA reads as TGTGCCAGCAGTTCCCCATCGGGCCCAACGGGGCCCCAGCATTTT. Amino acids: CASSSPSGPTGPQHF.

V usage is TRBV18 and J usage is TRBJ2-1, with D perhaps assigned TRBD1 or TRBD2 (6 bases each). Per germline, CDR1 KGHSH and CDR2 LQKENI. This CDR3 spans 14 amino acids. V was pared by 2 bases and J by 7 bases, with 12 bases between. CDR3 amino acids: CASSPASGANEQFF. In nucleotides, the CDR3 is TGTGCCAGCTCACCAGCGTCGGGGGCGAATGAGCAGTTCTTC.

The chain combines TRBV29-1 with TRBJ2-1, with D maybe TRBD2 (5 bases). The CDR3 sequence is 14 residues long. The ends were cut back, 7 bases at V and 9 bases at J, with 22 bases in the middle. CDR1 SQVTM and CDR2 ANQGSEA come from the germline V gene. DNA for the CDR3: TGCAGCGCTAGGACGAGGAGCGGAAACGCTGAGCAGTTCTTC. As protein: CSARTRSGNAEQFF.

This sequence joins TRBV3-1 (or the pseudogene TRBV3-2) and TRBJ1-5; possible D gene TRBD1, 5 bases. CDR1 is LGHDT and CDR2 is YNNKEL in the germline V gene (reference sequence). The CDR3 runs to 15 residues. Trimming took off 1 base at V and 5 bases at J, with 12 bases between the two ends. The CDR3 is CASSQGQGFYQPQHF. In DNA, the CDR3 is TGTGCCAGCAGCCAAGGGCAGGGTTTTTATCAGCCCCAGCATTTT.

V is TRBV10-3 and J is TRBJ1-1; maybe TRBD1 (6 bases). Deletions cut 0 bases from V and 7 bases from J, with 15 bases between. CDR1 is ENHRY and CDR2 is SYGVKD in the germline V gene. This CDR3 has 15 residues. The CDR3 sequence: CAISESGQHHYEAFF. In DNA, the CDR3 is TGTGCCATCAGTGAGTCGGGACAACACCACTATGAAGCTTTCTTT.

The J gene is TRBJ1-2, the V gene TRBV4-1, with D possibly matching TRBD1 (5 bases). The V end was cut by 4 bases, the J end by 7 bases, with 13 bases between. The CDR3 covers 13 residues. The V gene's germline CDR1 is MGHRA and CDR2 YSYEKL. For the CDR3, the DNA is TGCGCCAGCAGCCTGGAAGGGGCTGGTGGCTACACCTTC. Translated, it gives CASSLEGAGGYTF.

V and J are TRBV29-1 and TRBJ2-3; D unclear. Germline CDR1 and CDR2: SQVTM and ANQGSEA. Trimming shortened V by 7 bases and J by 4 bases, and 9 bases separated the two germline ends. The CDR3 runs to 11 residues. Here the CDR3 DNA reads TGCAGCGGCGGATGGCCAGATACGCAGTATTTT. This sequence encodes CSGGWPDTQYF.